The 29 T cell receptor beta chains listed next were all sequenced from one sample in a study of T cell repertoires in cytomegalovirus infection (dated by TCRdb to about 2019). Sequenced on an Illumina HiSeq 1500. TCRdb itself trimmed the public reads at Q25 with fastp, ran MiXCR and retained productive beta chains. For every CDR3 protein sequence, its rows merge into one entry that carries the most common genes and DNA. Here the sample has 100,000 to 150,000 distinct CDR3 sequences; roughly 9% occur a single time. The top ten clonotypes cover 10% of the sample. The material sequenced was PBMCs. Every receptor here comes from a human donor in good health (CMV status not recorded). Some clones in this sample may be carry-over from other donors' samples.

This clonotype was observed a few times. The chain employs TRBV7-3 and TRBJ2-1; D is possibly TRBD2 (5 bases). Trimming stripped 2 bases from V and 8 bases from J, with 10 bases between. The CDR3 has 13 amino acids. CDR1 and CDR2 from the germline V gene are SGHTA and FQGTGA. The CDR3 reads CASSLGTRDEQFF. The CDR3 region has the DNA TGTGCCAGCAGCTTAGGTACGAGGGATGAGCAGTTCTTC.

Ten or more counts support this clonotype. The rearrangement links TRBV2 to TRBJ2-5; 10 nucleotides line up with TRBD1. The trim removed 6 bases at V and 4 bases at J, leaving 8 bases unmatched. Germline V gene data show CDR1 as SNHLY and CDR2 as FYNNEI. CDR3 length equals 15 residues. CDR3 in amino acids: CASRDDRGLLETQYF. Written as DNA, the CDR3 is TGTGCCAGCAGAGATGACAGGGGGCTACTAGAGACCCAGTACTTC.

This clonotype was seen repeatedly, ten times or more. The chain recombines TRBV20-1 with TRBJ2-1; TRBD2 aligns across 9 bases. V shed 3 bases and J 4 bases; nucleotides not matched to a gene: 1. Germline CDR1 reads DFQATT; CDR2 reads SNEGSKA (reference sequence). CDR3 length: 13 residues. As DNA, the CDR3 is TGCAGTGCTAGGACTAGCGGTTACAATGAGCAGTTCTTC. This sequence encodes CSARTSGYNEQFF.

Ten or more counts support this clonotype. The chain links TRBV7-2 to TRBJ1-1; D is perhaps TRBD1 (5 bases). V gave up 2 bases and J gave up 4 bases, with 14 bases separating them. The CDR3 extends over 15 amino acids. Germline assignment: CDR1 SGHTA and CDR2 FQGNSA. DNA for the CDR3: TGTGCCAGCAGCTTACAGGTTGGGGGGGTCACTGAAGCTTTCTTT. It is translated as CASSLQVGGVTEAFF.

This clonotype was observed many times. The CDR3 here is CASSLDSGTAVNEKLFF. CDR3 DNA: TGTGCCAGCAGCTTAGATAGCGGGACAGCAGTAAATGAAAAACTGTTTTTT. This rearrangement joins TRBV7-2 to TRBJ1-4, with TRBD1 matching 7 bases. Unmatched junction bases numbered 10, after V lost 1 base and J lost 5 bases. Germline assignment: CDR1 SGHTA and CDR2 FQGNSA. The CDR3 runs to 17 residues.

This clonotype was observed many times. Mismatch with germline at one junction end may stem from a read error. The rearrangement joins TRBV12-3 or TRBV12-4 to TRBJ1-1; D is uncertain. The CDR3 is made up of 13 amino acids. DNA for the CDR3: TGTGCCAGCAGCTTAGCCGGGGATACTGAAGCTTTCTTT. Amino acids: CASSLAGDTEAFF.

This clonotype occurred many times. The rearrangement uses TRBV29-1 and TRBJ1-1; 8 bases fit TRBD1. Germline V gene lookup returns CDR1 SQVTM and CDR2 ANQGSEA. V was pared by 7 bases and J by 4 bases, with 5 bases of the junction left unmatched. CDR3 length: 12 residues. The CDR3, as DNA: TGCAGCGCCGACAGGGGAAGCACTGAAGCTTTCTTT. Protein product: CSADRGSTEAFF.

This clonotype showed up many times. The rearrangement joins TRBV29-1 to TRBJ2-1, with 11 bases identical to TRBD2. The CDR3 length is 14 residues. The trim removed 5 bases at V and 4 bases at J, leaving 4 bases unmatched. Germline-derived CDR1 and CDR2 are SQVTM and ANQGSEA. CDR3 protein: CSVSSGGNYNEQFF. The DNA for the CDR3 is TGCAGCGTTTCTAGCGGGGGGAATTACAATGAGCAGTTCTTC.

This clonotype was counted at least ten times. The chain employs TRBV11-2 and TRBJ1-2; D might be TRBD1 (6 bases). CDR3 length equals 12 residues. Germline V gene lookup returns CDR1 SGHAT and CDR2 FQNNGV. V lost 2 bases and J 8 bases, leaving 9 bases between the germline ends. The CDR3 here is CASSLQGTGYTF. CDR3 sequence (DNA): TGTGCCAGCAGCTTACAGGGGACCGGCTACACCTTC.

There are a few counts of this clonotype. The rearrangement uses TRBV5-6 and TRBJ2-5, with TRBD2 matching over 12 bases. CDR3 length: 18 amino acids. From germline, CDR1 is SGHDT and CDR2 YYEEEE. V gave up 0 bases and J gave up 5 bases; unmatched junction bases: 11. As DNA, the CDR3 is TGTGCCAGCAGCTTGGAACCCCCGACTAGCGGGGGAGGCGAGACCCAGTACTTC. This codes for CASSLEPPTSGGGETQYF.

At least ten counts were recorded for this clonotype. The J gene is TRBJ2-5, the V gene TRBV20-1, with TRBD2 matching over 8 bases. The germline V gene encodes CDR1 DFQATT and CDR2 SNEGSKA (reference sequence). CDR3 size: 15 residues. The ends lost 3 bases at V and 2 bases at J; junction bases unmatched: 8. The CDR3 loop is CSASATSGLQETQYF. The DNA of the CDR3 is TGCAGTGCTAGTGCAACTAGCGGACTTCAAGAGACCCAGTACTTC.

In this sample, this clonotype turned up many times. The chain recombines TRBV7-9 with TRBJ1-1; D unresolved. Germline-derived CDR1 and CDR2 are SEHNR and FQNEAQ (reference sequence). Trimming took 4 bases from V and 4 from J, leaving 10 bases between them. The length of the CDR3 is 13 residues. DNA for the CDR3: TGTGCCAGCAGCTCCAAACTTGCCACTGAAGCTTTCTTT. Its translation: CASSSKLATEAFF.

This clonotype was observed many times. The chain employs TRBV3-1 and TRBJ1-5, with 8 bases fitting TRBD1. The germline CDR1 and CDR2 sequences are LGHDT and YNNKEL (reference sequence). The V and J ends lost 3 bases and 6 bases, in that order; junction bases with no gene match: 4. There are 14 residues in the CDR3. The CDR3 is CASSHQGATQPQHF. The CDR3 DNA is TGTGCCAGCAGCCACCAGGGGGCCACTCAGCCCCAGCATTTT.

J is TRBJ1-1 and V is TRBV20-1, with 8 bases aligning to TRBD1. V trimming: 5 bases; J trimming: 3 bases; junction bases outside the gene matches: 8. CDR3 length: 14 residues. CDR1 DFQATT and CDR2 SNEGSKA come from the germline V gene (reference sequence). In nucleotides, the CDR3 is TGCAGTGCTTCGGAGGACAGGGTATACACTGAAGCTTTCTTT. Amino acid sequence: CSASEDRVYTEAFF.

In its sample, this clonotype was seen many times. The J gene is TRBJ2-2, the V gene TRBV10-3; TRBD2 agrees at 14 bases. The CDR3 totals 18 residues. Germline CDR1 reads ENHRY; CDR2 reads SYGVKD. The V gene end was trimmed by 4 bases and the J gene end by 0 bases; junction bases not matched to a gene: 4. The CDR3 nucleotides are TGTGCCATCAGTGTGACTAGCGGGGGGGCCTCGAACACCGGGGAGCTGTTTTTT. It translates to CAISVTSGGASNTGELFF.

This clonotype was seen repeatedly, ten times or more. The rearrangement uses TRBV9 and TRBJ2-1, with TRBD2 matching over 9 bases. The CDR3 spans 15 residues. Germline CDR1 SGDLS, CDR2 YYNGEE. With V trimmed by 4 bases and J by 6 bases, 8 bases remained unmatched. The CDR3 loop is CASSTSGLAPNEQFF. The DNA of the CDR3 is TGTGCCAGCAGCACCTCGGGACTAGCTCCCAATGAGCAGTTCTTC.

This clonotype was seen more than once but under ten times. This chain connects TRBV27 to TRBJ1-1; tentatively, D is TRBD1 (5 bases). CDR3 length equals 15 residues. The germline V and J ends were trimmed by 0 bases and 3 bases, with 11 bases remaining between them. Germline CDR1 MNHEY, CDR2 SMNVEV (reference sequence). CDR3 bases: TGTGCCAGCAGTTTATCGATGAGGGGATACACTGAAGCTTTCTTT. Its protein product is CASSLSMRGYTEAFF.

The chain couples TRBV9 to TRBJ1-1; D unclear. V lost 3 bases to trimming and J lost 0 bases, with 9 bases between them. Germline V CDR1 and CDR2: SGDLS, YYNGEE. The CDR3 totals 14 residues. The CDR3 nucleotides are TGTGCCAGCAGCGACAGCAATATGAACACTGAAGCTTTCTTT. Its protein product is CASSDSNMNTEAFF.

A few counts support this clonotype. CDR3 in DNA: TGCGCCAGCAGGCTGGTACTGAACACCGGGGAGCTGTTTTTT. It encodes CASRLVLNTGELFF. V usage is TRBV4-1 and J usage is TRBJ2-2, with D unclear. CDR3 length: 14 residues. Between the trimmed V and J ends, which lost 6 bases and 1 base, there was a span of 9 bases. Germline V CDR1 and CDR2: MGHRA, YSYEKL.

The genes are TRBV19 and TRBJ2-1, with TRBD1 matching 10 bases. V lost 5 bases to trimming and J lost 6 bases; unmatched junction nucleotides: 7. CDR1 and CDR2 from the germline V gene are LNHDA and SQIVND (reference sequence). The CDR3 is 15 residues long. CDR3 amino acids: CASSSGQGIGNEQFF. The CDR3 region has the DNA TGTGCCAGTAGTTCGGGACAGGGGATAGGCAATGAGCAGTTCTTC.

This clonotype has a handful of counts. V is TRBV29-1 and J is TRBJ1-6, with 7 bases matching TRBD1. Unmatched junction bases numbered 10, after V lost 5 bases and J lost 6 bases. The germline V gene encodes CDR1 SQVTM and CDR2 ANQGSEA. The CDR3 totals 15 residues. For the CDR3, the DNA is TGCAGCGTTCGTATTGACAGGGAAAGTAATTCACCCCTCCACTTT. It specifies CSVRIDRESNSPLHF. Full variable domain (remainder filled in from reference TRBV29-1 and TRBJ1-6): SAVISQKPSRDICQRGTSLTIQCQVDSQVTMMFWYRQQPGQSLTLIATANQGSEATYESGFVIDKFPISRPNLTFSTLTVSNMSPEDSSIYLCSVRIDRESNSPLHFGNGTRLTVT.

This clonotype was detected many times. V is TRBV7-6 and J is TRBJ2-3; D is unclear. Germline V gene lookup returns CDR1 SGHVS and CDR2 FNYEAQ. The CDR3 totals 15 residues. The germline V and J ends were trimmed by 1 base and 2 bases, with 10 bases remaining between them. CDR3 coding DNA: TGTGCCAGCAGCTTAGAGGGCAGTAACACAGATACGCAGTATTTT. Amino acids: CASSLEGSNTDTQYF.

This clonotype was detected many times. CDR3 in amino acids: CASSFRVAGELFF. In DNA form, the CDR3 reads TGTGCCAGCAGCTTCCGGGTCGCCGGGGAGCTGTTTTTT. The chain carries TRBV5-5 and TRBJ2-2, with no clear D. Between the trimmed V and J ends, which lost 2 bases and 6 bases, there was a span of 8 bases. The germline gives CDR1 SGHKS, CDR2 YYEKEE (reference sequence). The CDR3 is 13 residues long.

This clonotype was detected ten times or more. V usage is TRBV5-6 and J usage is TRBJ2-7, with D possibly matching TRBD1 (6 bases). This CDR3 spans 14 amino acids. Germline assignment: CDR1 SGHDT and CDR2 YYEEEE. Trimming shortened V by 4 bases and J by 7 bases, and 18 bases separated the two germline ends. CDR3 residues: CASSPSDSPREQYF. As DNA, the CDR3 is TGTGCCAGCAGCCCCTCGGACAGTCCGAGGGAGCAGTACTTC.

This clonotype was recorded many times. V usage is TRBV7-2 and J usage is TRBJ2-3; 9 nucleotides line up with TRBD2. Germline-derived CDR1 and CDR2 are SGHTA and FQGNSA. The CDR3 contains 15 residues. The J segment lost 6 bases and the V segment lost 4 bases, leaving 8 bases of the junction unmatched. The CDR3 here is CASSSGTSPPDTQYF. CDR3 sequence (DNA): TGTGCCAGCAGCTCCGGGACTAGCCCCCCCGATACGCAGTATTTT.

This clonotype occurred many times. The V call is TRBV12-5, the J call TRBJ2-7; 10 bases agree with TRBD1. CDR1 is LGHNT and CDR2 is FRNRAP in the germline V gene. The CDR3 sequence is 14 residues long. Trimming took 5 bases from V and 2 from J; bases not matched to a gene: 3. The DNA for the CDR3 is TGTGCTAGTGGTCCGGGACAGGGGACCTACGAGCAGTACTTC. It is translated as CASGPGQGTYEQYF.

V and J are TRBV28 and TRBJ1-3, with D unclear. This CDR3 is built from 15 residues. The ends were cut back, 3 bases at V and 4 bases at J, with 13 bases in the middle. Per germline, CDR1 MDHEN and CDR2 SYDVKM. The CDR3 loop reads CASSLSASAGNTIYF. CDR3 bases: TGTGCCAGCAGTTTGAGCGCATCTGCAGGAAACACCATATATTTT.

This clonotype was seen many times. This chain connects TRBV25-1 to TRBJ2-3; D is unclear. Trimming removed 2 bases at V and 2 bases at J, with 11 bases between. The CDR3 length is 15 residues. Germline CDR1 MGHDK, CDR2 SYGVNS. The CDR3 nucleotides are TGTGCCAGCAGTGAAGGATTTACAGTCACAGATACGCAGTATTTT. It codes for CASSEGFTVTDTQYF.

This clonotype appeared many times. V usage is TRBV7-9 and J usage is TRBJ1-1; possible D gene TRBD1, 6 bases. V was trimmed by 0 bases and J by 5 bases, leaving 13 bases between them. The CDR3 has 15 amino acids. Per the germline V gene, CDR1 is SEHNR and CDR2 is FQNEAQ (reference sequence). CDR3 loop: CASSLAPGTTTEAFF. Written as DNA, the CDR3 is TGTGCCAGCAGCTTAGCCCCAGGGACAACGACTGAAGCTTTCTTT.